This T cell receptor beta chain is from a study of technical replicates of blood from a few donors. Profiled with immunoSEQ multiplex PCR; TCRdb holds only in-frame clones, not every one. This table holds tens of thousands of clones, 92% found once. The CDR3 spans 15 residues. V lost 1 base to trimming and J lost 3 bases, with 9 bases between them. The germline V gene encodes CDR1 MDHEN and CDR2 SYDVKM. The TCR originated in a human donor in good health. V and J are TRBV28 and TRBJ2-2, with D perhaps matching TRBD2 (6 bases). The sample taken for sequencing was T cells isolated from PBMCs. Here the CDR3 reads CASSLLEGDTGELFF. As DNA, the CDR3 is TGTGCCAGCAGTTTATTGGAGGGAGACACCGGGGAGCTGTTTTTT.